This entry lists 8 T cell receptor beta chains sequenced from one sample in a study of early T cells in non-severe SARS-CoV-2 infection. TCRdb re-derived calls from the 5' RACE reads in MiXCR, one entry per CDR3 protein. The repertoire consists of about 83,000 distinct CDR3 sequences, with roughly an eighth occurring once and the leading ten covering over 6.5%. Material for sequencing was whole blood. The receptors originated from an adult who was a healthcare worker with PCR-confirmed SARS-CoV-2 infection or an uninfected control (not recorded which).

This clonotype was detected only a few times. The chain uses TRBV24-1 and TRBJ1-4; unclear D gene. The CDR3 is 13 residues long. The germline gives CDR1 KGHDR, CDR2 SFDVKD. Trimming took 7 bases from V and 0 from J, leaving 5 bases between them. The CDR3 DNA reads as TGTGCCACCAGAGGGTCAACTAATGAAAAACTGTTTTTT. This encodes CATRGSTNEKLFF.

This rearrangement joins TRBV5-1 to TRBJ1-2; D remains ambiguous. The germline V and J ends were trimmed by 6 bases and 6 bases, with 15 bases remaining between them. This CDR3 is built from 13 residues. Germline CDR1 SGHRS, CDR2 YFSETQ. The CDR3 protein is CASTDGLKDGYTF. CDR3 DNA sequence: TGCGCCAGCACAGACGGGCTTAAGGATGGCTACACCTTC.

V usage is TRBV29-1 and J usage is TRBJ2-2; the D is unclear. The CDR3 consists of 11 residues. The V gene lost 7 bases and the J gene lost 2 bases, with 5 bases spanning the gap. CDR1 is SQVTM, CDR2 ANQGSEA, per germline. CDR3 protein: CSAGNTGELFF. The CDR3, as DNA: TGCAGCGCAGGAAACACCGGGGAGCTGTTTTTT.

This clonotype was seen repeatedly, ten times or more. This sequence joins TRBV20-1 and TRBJ2-3; D is perhaps TRBD2 (6 bases). The CDR3 is 12 amino acids. The V gene's germline CDR1 is DFQATT and CDR2 SNEGSKA (reference sequence). V shed 5 bases and J shed 6 bases, with 12 bases lying between them. This CDR3 is CSAGDWGDTQYF. The CDR3 nucleotides are TGCAGTGCTGGGGACTGGGGGGATACGCAGTATTTT.

This clonotype has a count of ten or more. This chain joins TRBV20-1 and TRBJ1-5, with D perhaps TRBD1 (5 bases). The CDR3 extends over 16 amino acids. Trimming removed 1 base from V and 0 bases from J, with 13 bases in between. Germline V gives CDR1 DFQATT, CDR2 SNEGSKA (reference sequence). The CDR3 loop reads CSARGGGTISNQPQHF. DNA for the CDR3: TGCAGTGCTAGAGGAGGAGGGACGATTAGCAATCAGCCCCAGCATTTT.

The gene calls are TRBV12-3 or TRBV12-4 and TRBJ1-5; D remains ambiguous. V was cut by 3 bases and J by 6 bases, with 9 bases left in between. This CDR3 region has 13 residues. CDR3 sequence (DNA): TGTGCCAGCAGTTTCATCCCGAGTCAGCCCCAGCATTTT. Protein sequence: CASSFIPSQPQHF.

This clonotype occurred a few times. CDR3 sequence (DNA): TGTGCCAGCAGCTTAAGTACCTACTCCTACGAGCAGTACTTC. Its protein is CASSLSTYSYEQYF. The chain recombines TRBV7-8 with TRBJ2-7; D is unclear. The CDR3 loop spans 14 amino acids. Germline CDR1 and CDR2: SGHVS and FQNEAQ. The V end lost 2 bases, the J end lost 0 bases, and 8 bases lay between the germline ends.

The rearrangement joins TRBV10-1 to TRBJ1-1, with a weak D call TRBD1 (5 bases). The CDR3 has 14 amino acids. V lost 3 bases to trimming and J lost 4 bases, with 12 bases between them. The V gene's germline CDR1 is WNHNN and CDR2 SYGVQD (reference sequence). CDR3 sequence reads: CASSEESGITEAFF. CDR3 coding DNA: TGCGCCAGCAGTGAAGAGTCAGGGATCACTGAAGCTTTCTTT.